The 11 T cell receptor beta chains below all came from one sample that was sequenced in a study of CD8 T cells in Susac syndrome (dated by TCRdb to between 2019 and 2020). Library method: the immunoSEQ multiplex PCR assay. RNA was extracted using the RNeasy kit, and roughly 0.5 to 1 ug of the RNA was reverse transcribed with random hexamers. Using fastp trimming at Q25 and MiXCR clonotype assembly, TCRdb reanalyzed the public sequencing data and kept in-frame beta chains. When rows share a CDR3 protein, they turn into one entry using the most common DNA and genes. This sample lists 100,000 or so distinct CDR3 sequences; nearly 95% were detected once. The ten top clones hold roughly 0.14% of the sample. Sequenced material: CD4+ T cells from PBMCs. The receptors here all came from a human donor in good health.

CDR3 DNA: TGTGCCAGCGCTCCGTTTGGTGGCGGCACAGATACGCAGTATTTT. Amino acids: CASAPFGGGTDTQYF. The V call is TRBV3-1, the J call TRBJ2-3; D gene ambiguous. CDR1 LGHDT and CDR2 YNNKEL come from the germline V gene (reference sequence). The CDR3 contains 15 residues. V was cut by 8 bases and J by 1 base, with 16 bases left in between.

The CDR3 region is CASSPSKGTRIQYF. The CDR3 DNA is TGTGCCAGCAGCCCTTCTAAGGGGACGCGTATTCAGTACTTC. This chain joins TRBV3-1 and TRBJ2-4; D tentatively fits TRBD1 or TRBD2 (5 bases each). From germline, CDR1 is LGHDT and CDR2 YNNKEL (reference sequence). V dropped 4 bases and J dropped 10 bases, with 17 bases sitting between them. CDR3 length: 14 amino acids.

V usage is TRBV20-1 and J usage is TRBJ1-6; D remains unclear. Trimming left V 6 bases short and J 8 bases short, with 17 bases between. From germline, CDR1 is DFQATT and CDR2 SNEGSKA (reference sequence). The CDR3 covers 14 residues. The CDR3 spells CSASDALGDSPLHF. In nucleotides, the CDR3 is TGCAGTGCCTCGGACGCCCTGGGAGATTCACCCCTCCACTTT.

This chain links TRBV28 with TRBJ1-2; unclear D gene. Germline loops: CDR1 MDHEN, CDR2 SYDVKM. The CDR3 consists of 12 residues. Trimming cost V 10 bases and J 1 base, with 10 bases left between them. The CDR3 spells CATSRGNYGYTF. CDR3 in DNA: TGTGCCACTTCCCGGGGTAACTATGGCTACACCTTC.

This chain links TRBV29-1 with TRBJ1-1; TRBD1 aligns across 7 bases. CDR3 length: 14 amino acids. Germline CDR1 reads SQVTM; CDR2 reads ANQGSEA. Trimming took 4 bases from V and 0 from J; bases not matched to a gene: 5. CDR3: CSVAPGQLNTEAFF. The DNA of the CDR3 is TGCAGCGTTGCCCCGGGACAGTTGAACACTGAAGCTTTCTTT. The variable domain in full, completed from reference TRBV29-1 and TRBJ1-1, reads SAVISQKPSRDICQRGTSLTIQCQVDSQVTMMFWYRQQPGQSLTLIATANQGSEATYESGFVIDKFPISRPNLTFSTLTVSNMSPEDSSIYLCSVAPGQLNTEAFFGQGTRLTVV.

The rearrangement uses TRBV27 and TRBJ2-1, with TRBD1 identical over 8 bases. V lost 6 bases, J lost 4 bases, and 11 bases stayed unmatched. Germline loops: CDR1 MNHEY, CDR2 SMNVEV (reference sequence). The CDR3 length is 16 residues. This CDR3 reads CASSRPPGGAYNEQFF. DNA of the CDR3: TGTGCCAGCAGCAGGCCCCCAGGGGGCGCTTACAATGAGCAGTTCTTC.

The chain combines TRBV3-1 with TRBJ2-3, with TRBD2 identical over 9 bases. The germline CDR1 and CDR2 sequences are LGHDT and YNNKEL (reference sequence). Trimming at V came to 0 bases and at J to 0 bases, leaving 10 bases not matched to a gene. This CDR3 is built from 19 residues. The chain's CDR3 is CASSQDGGTSLESTDTQYF. CDR3 nucleotides: TGTGCCAGCAGCCAAGATGGCGGGACTAGCCTAGAGAGCACAGATACGCAGTATTTT.

The J gene is TRBJ2-1, the V gene TRBV9; D is possibly TRBD1 (7 bases). Germline V gene data show CDR1 as SGDLS and CDR2 as YYNGEE. The CDR3 has 16 amino acids. V was pared by 0 bases and J by 6 bases, with 16 bases between. The CDR3 nucleotides read TGTGCCAGCAGCGTAGGGAGGGACAGCAGTCTCAATGAGCAGTTCTTC. Translation: CASSVGRDSSLNEQFF.

The CDR3 bases are TGTGCCAGCAGCCTCGGGGGGCTAGCACAGAGGTCCAATGAGCAGTTCTTC. This sequence encodes CASSLGGLAQRSNEQFF. The chain recombines TRBV4-2 with TRBJ2-1; tentative D call: TRBD2 (7 bases). The CDR3 is made up of 17 amino acids. Germline assignment: CDR1 LGHNA and CDR2 YNFKEQ. V gave up 4 bases and J gave up 6 bases, with 22 bases separating them.

The genes are TRBV5-1 and TRBJ2-5; 15 bases align to TRBD2. The CDR3 has 16 amino acids. The germline V gene encodes CDR1 SGHRS and CDR2 YFSETQ. V lost 4 bases, J lost 5 bases, and 6 bases stayed unmatched. The chain's CDR3 is CASSLGLAGGSETQYF. CDR3 nucleotide sequence: TGCGCCAGCAGCCTTGGACTAGCGGGAGGGTCGGAGACCCAGTACTTC.

This rearrangement joins TRBV6-5 to TRBJ1-1; D remains ambiguous. V lost 5 bases, J lost 2 bases, and 15 bases lay in between. Germline CDR1 is MNHEY and CDR2 is SVGAGI. This CDR3 is built from 15 residues. The CDR3 sequence: CASSGGQRPNTEAFF. The CDR3 nucleotides are TGTGCCAGCAGTGGCGGGCAGCGGCCCAACACTGAAGCTTTCTTT.